The T cell receptor (beta chain) described here comes from a study of blood T cells in healthy people across ages. Together with a sample-barcoded 5' primer, a J-beta primer mix was included in a second PCR lasting roughly 6 to 12 cycles. TCRdb independently ran MiXCR on the 5' RACE reads; one entry per CDR3 protein. The table has roughly 1.6 million distinct CDR3 sequences, about 31% seen once. The CDR3 is 14 amino acids. V was shortened by 5 bases and J by 2 bases, with 13 bases between the two germline ends. The germline gives CDR1 MDHEN, CDR2 SYDVKM. V gene TRBV28 combines with J gene TRBJ2-7; possible D gene TRBD2, 6 bases. The specimen sequenced was blood. The sequence was collected from a woman aged 30 to 39 in good health. The CDR3 region has the DNA TGTGCCAGCAGTCCCCGGACTATTCCCTACGAGCAGTACTTC. Its translation: CASSPRTIPYEQYF.